This paragraph reports one T cell receptor (beta chain). Unique molecular identifiers were used in preparing the TCRbeta library. MiXCR was run by TCRdb on the PCR reads, yielding one entry per CDR3 protein. The sample includes around 360,000 distinct CDR3 sequences, about 9.4% of them seen just once. The data were taken from a study of T-cell reconstitution after alpha-beta-depleted transplantation in children. Germline CDR1 and CDR2: SSHAT and FNYEAQ (reference sequence). The CDR3 has 13 residues. V was cut by 4 bases and J by 5 bases, with 10 bases left in between. The rearrangement links TRBV7-7 to TRBJ2-3; D perhaps matches TRBD2 (5 bases). The TCR sequence derives from a human donor who donated a stem cell graft to a child with acute lymphoblastic leukemia. Source: PBMCs from the stem cell graft donor, taken from the stem cell graft. CDR3 bases: TGTGCCAGCAGCTCGGGATTCGGAGATACGCAGTATTTT. This gives the protein CASSSGFGDTQYF.